Listed below are T cell receptor beta chains from one sample, sequenced in a study of blood T cells in healthy people across ages. TCRdb redid the calling of the 5' RACE reads with MiXCR, one entry per CDR3 protein. The sample contains some 730,000 distinct CDR3 sequences, 20% to 25% of which appear only once. Sequencing used blood. These receptors originate from a man between 70 and 80 years old in good health. Both conserved end residues are part of each CDR3. A D gene is named only where the DNA matches it firmly. Only part of the rows carry a size: once, few, many, or a class if the clone is expanded.

size	V	D	J	CDR3	DNA
NA	TRBV9	NA	TRBJ2-2	CASSVALAANTGELFF	TGTGCCAGCAGCGTAGCTTTGGCAGCGAACACCGGGGAGCTGTTTTTT
many	TRBV2	NA	TRBJ2-7	CASRRDGSSYEQYF	TGTGCCAGCAGACGAGACGGGAGCTCCTACGAGCAGTACTTC
few	TRBV19	NA	TRBJ2-1	CASSRLFSYNEQFF	TGTGCCAGTAGTAGACTTTTCTCCTACAATGAGCAGTTCTTC
few	TRBV6-6	NA	TRBJ2-7	CASRKTAFYEQYF	TGTGCCAGCAGAAAGACAGCATTTTACGAGCAGTACTTC
many	TRBV29-1	NA	TRBJ2-4	CSVQGEAKNIQYF	TGCAGCGTACAGGGTGAGGCCAAAAACATTCAGTACTTC
NA	TRBV20-1	NA	TRBJ2-3	CSAPQGRVVTDTQYF	TGCAGTGCGCCGCAGGGGAGGGTGGTCACAGATACGCAGTATTTT
NA	TRBV12-3/TRBV12-4	TRBD1	TRBJ1-1	CASSYRGGMNTEAFF	TGTGCCAGCAGTTACAGGGGCGGCATGAACACTGAAGCTTTCTTT
few	TRBV5-1	NA	TRBJ2-2	CASSLAGTLGVEGGAGELFF	TGCGCCAGCAGCTTGGCCGGGACCCTCGGCGTGGAAGGAGGCGCCGGGGAGCTGTTTTTT
NA	TRBV4-3	NA	TRBJ2-3	CASSQGRITDTQYF	TGCGCCAGCAGCCAAGGCAGAATCACAGATACGCAGTATTTT
NA	TRBV7-2	NA	TRBJ2-7	CASSLGSGRAYEQYF	TGTGCCAGCAGCTTGGGTTCGGGAAGGGCCTACGAGCAGTACTTC
few	TRBV20-1	NA	TRBJ1-1	CSARADSDGVNTEAFF	TGCAGTGCTAGGGCGGACAGTGATGGGGTGAACACTGAAGCTTTCTTT
many	TRBV20-1	NA	TRBJ2-1	CSASTRLYNEQFF	TGCAGTGCTAGTACCCGACTTTACAATGAGCAGTTCTTC
NA	TRBV20-1	TRBD2	TRBJ2-4	CSARSSGRARDIQYF	TGCAGTGCTAGGTCTAGCGGGAGGGCCCGGGACATTCAGTACTTC
NA	TRBV16	NA	TRBJ1-2	CASSQGDPGYGYTF	TGTGCCAGCAGCCAAGGGGACCCAGGGTACGGCTACACCTTC
NA	TRBV7-2	NA	TRBJ1-5	CASSLAMGGLQPQHF	TGTGCCAGCAGCTTAGCAATGGGGGGCCTTCAGCCCCAGCATTTT
NA	TRBV7-3	TRBD1	TRBJ2-3	CASSSRGLWTDTQYF	TGTGCCAGCAGCTCGAGGGGGCTTTGGACAGATACGCAGTATTTT